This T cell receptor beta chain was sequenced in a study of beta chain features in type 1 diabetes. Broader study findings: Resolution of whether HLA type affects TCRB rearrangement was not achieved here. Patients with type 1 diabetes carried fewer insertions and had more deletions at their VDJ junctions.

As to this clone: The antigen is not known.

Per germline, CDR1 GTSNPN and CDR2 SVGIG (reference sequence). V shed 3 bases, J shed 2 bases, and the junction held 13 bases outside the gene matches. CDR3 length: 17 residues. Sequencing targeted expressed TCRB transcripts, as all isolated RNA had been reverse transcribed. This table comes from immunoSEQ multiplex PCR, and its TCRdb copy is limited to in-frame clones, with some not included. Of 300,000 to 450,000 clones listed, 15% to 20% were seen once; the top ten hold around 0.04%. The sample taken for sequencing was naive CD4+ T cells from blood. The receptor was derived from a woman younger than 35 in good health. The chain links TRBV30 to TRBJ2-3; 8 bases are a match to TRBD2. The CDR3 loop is CAWRPLLSGMTTDTQYF. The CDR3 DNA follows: TGTGCCTGGAGGCCCTTACTTAGCGGGATGACCACAGATACGCAGTATTTT.